Listed below are T cell receptor beta chains from one sample, sequenced in a study of post-analysis software for immune sequencing data. Each CDR3 protein gets one entry after TCRdb re-called the PCR reads with MiXCR. The data show 650,000 to 850,000 distinct CDR3 sequences, about 50% seen once. Sample: blood. Receptors were obtained from a girl between 5 and 17 years old with multiple sclerosis. Both conserved end residues are part of each CDR3. D genes are given only for firm matches.

12 TRBJ2-3 TRBV15 - CATSFKSDTQYF
15 TRBJ2-3 TRBV5-6 TRBD2 CASSQSGGATDTQYF
12 TRBJ1-1 TRBV7-2 - CASSLPPREAFF
12 TRBJ2-7 TRBV5-1 TRBD1 CASRGQTYEQYF
12 TRBJ1-2 TRBV20-1 - CSAGWKSYGYTF
15 TRBJ2-4 TRBV12-3/TRBV12-4 TRBD1 CASNDDRVAKNIQYF
13 - TRBV30 - CAWSWGSYYEQYF
13 TRBJ1-2 TRBV6-5 - CASSLTGLHGYTF
11 TRBJ2-1 TRBV20-1 - CSARGPTEQFF
15 TRBJ1-1 TRBV11-2 TRBD1 CASSALGTANTEAFF
13 TRBJ2-1 TRBV5-4 - CASSLSLVGEQFF
10 TRBJ2-5 TRBV29-1 - CSVATETQYF
16 TRBJ2-2 TRBV21-1 - CASSKAQGPNTGELFF
15 TRBJ2-3 TRBV7-2 - CASSPSQRNTDTQYF
15 TRBJ2-1 TRBV6-5 TRBD2 CASSYGRLAGAEQFF
14 TRBJ2-3 TRBV29-1 - CSVEGRVNTDTQYF
13 TRBJ2-3 TRBV29-1 - CSVEGGVTDTQYF
14 TRBJ1-2 TRBV6-5 - CASSPPPGGYGYTF
14 TRBJ2-7 TRBV10-3 - CAIRPGLSSYEQYF
14 TRBJ2-7 TRBV5-1 - CASSPLQAEYEQYF
13 TRBJ2-7 TRBV10-3 - CANSRDQDHEQYF
12 TRBJ2-7 TRBV20-1 - CSARDQIYEQYF
18 TRBJ2-1 TRBV7-8 - CASSPQGSPLVSYNEQFF
16 TRBJ2-1 TRBV6-6 TRBD2 CASGGTSGGRGDEQFF
15 - TRBV12-5 TRBD1 CASGFVGTGTYEQYF
14 - TRBV3-1 TRBD1 CAGSPTGIGYEQYF
16 TRBJ2-3 TRBV20-1 - CSARGEEAGITDTQYF
17 TRBJ2-1 TRBV5-1 TRBD2 CASSSALAGFLYNEQFF
15 TRBJ1-1 TRBV5-5 - CASSLEVVRDTEAFF
20 TRBJ1-2 TRBV5-6 TRBD1 CASSPDPSRDRPIETYGYTF
13 TRBJ1-2 TRBV10-3 - CAISELRGSGYTF
16 TRBJ1-1 TRBV3-1 - CASSQDEGRENTEAFF
16 TRBJ2-7 TRBV20-1 - CSARGGRRLDTPEQYF
13 TRBJ1-2 TRBV7-3 - CASSSRAEYGYTF
16 TRBJ2-1 TRBV3-1 TRBD2 CASSQKTPGGGNEQFF
16 TRBJ2-1 TRBV4-1 TRBD2 CASSDTSGRPYNEQFF
12 TRBJ2-7 TRBV29-1 - CSVETASYEQYF
14 TRBJ2-3 TRBV27 - CASSLSTLTDTQYF
14 - TRBV29-1 - CSVEGASGECEQYF
13 TRBJ2-3 TRBV4-1 - CASSQHRWDTQYF
14 TRBJ1-2 TRBV5-1 - CASSLAPDNYGYTF